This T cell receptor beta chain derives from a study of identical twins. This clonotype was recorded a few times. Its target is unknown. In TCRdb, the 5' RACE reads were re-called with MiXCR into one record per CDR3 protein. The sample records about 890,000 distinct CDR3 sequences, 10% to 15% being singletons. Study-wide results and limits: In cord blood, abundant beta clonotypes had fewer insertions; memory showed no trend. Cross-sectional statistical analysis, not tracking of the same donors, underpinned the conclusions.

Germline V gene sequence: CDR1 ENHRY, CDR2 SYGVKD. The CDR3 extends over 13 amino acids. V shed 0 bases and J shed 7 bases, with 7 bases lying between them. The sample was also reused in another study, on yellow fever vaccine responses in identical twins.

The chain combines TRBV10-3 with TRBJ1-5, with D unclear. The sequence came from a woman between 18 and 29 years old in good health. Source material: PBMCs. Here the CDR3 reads CAISESQLQPQHF. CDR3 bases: TGTGCCATCAGTGAGTCACAGCTCCAGCCCCAGCATTTT.